The sequence of this T cell receptor (beta chain) was determined in a study of early T cells in non-severe SARS-CoV-2 infection. Study-wide background: With bulk RNA from unsorted whole blood as input, sequencing yielded unpaired chains.

Attachment of unique molecular identifiers was made to individual cDNA molecules. TCRdb redid the calling of the 5' RACE reads with MiXCR, one entry per CDR3 protein. The repertoire has tens of thousands of distinct CDR3 sequences, roughly 15% of them found once; the top ten carry nearly 4%. The CDR3 consists of 14 residues. The V end lost 4 bases, the J end lost 2 bases, and 11 bases lay between the germline ends. CDR1 is LGHDT, CDR2 YNNKEL, per germline (reference sequence). Regarding this clonotype: Its specificity is unknown.

General observations from the study: CD4 and private specificities were missed by VDJdb matching, which favored anti-spike CD8 responses.

V usage is TRBV3-1 and J usage is TRBJ1-1; no clear D gene. This TCR came from an adult who was a healthcare worker with PCR-confirmed SARS-CoV-2 infection or an uninfected control (not recorded which). Sequencing used whole blood, obtained at baseline. The CDR3 loop is CASSLGRRNTEAFF. In DNA form, the CDR3 reads TGTGCCAGCAGCCTTGGACGGAGAAACACTGAAGCTTTCTTT.